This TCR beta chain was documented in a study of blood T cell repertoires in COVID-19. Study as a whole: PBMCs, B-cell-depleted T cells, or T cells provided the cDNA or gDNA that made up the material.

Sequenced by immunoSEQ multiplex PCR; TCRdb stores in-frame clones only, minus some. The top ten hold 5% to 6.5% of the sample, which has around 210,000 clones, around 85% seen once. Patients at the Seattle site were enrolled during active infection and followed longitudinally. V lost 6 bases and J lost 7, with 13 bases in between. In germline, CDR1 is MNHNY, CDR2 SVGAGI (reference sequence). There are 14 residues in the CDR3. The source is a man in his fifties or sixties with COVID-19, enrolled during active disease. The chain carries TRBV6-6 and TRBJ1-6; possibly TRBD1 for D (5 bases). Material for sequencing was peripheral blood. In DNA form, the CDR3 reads TGTGCCAGCAGCCTTGGGGGGGAAAATTCACCCCTCCACTTT. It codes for CASSLGGENSPLHF.